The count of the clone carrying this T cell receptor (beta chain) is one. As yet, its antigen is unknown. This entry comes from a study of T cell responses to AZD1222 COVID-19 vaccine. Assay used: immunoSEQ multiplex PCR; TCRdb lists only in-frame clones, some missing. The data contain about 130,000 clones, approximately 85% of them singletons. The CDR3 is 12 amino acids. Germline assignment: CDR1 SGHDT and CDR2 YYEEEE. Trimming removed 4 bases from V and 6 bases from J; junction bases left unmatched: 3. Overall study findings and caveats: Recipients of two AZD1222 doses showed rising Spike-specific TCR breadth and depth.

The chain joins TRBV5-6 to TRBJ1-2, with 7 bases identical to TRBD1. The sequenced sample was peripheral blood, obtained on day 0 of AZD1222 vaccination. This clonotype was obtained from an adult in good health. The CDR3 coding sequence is TGTGCCAGCAGCCTGACAGGGCATGGCTACACCTTC. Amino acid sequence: CASSLTGHGYTF. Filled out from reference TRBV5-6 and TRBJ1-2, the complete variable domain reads DAGVTQSPTHLIKTRGQQVTLRCSPKSGHDTVSWYQQALGQGPQFIFQYYEEEERQRGNFPDRFSGHQFPNYSSELNVNALLLGDSALYLCASSLTGHGYTFGSGTRLTVV.